This T cell receptor (beta chain) was recovered during a study of cytomegalovirus exposure and HLA in healthy donors. Repertoires were generated with immunoSEQ multiplex PCR, while TCRdb's copy carries only in-frame clones and drops some. The data contain about 56,000 clones, 89% of them singletons. Germline assignment: CDR1 SEHNR and CDR2 FQNEAQ (reference sequence). J lost 5 bases, V lost 1 base, and 5 bases had no gene match. The CDR3 sequence is 16 residues long. V and J are TRBV7-9 and TRBJ2-1; TRBD1 aligns across 10 bases. This receptor was taken from a young woman in good health and CMV-seronegative. Sequenced: PBMCs. The CDR3 DNA reads as TGTGCCAGCAGCTTAGTGGGACAGGGGCCCCACAATGAGCAGTTCTTC. This gives the protein CASSLVGQGPHNEQFF.